Below, 9 T cell receptor beta chains from the same sample are listed, as sequenced in a study of regulatory T cells in long-lasting Graves disease. Building the TCR beta libraries relied on iRepertoire HTBI primers, and CDR3 regions underwent Arm-PCR. One entry per CDR3 protein, called by TCRdb with MiXCR from the multiplex PCR reads. The sample records hundreds of thousands of distinct CDR3 sequences, less than 25% being singletons. Documented time point: persistent/refractory GD, antithyroid drugs over 5 years with positive TRAb. Extracted RNA from PBMCs served as the source of the TCR library. The specimen was peripheral blood mononuclear cells (PBMCs), collected when the disease was refractory, from a patient treated with antithyroid drugs. The source of these receptors is a female donor with Graves disease.

The gene calls are TRBV10-3 and TRBJ2-7; no definite D call. CDR1 and CDR2 from the germline V gene are ENHRY and SYGVKD. Trimming stripped 0 bases from V and 6 bases from J, with 9 bases between. CDR3 length: 13 residues. CDR3 DNA sequence: TGTGCCATCAGTGAGTCGAAGCTCGGCGAGCAGTACTTC. Translation gives CAISESKLGEQYF.

The chain recombines TRBV6-5 with TRBJ2-7; D is possibly TRBD1 (5 bases). The CDR3 extends over 13 amino acids. Trimming pared 0 bases from V and 6 bases from J, leaving 9 bases between. CDR1 and CDR2 from the germline V gene are MNHEY and SVGAGI. DNA of the CDR3: TGTGCCAGCAGTTACTCGAAAGGGGTCGAGCAGTACTTC. This encodes CASSYSKGVEQYF.

This clonotype has at least ten counts. The chain has TRBV12-3 or TRBV12-4 and TRBJ1-2; a possible D gene is TRBD1 (5 bases). Trimming took 6 bases from V and 6 from J, leaving 17 bases between them. This CDR3 contains 14 residues. CDR3 nucleotides: TGTGCCAGCAGCCCTGGGGGGATACTACATGGCTACACCTTC. Its translation is CASSPGGILHGYTF.

The table lists this clonotype with many counts. The V call is TRBV5-5, the J call TRBJ1-5; 10 bases line up with TRBD1. The CDR3 runs 14 residues. With 4 bases clipped from V and 6 bases from J, the junction kept 4 bases outside the gene matches. Germline CDR1 is SGHKS and CDR2 is YYEKEE (reference sequence). CDR3 in amino acids: CASSLGQGSQPQHF. As DNA, the CDR3 is TGTGCCAGCAGCCTGGGACAGGGGAGTCAGCCCCAGCATTTT.

This clonotype has at least ten counts. The chain employs TRBV12-3 or TRBV12-4 and TRBJ2-1, with unresolved D. Trimming took 6 bases from V and 8 from J, leaving 11 bases between them. The CDR3 covers 12 residues. CDR3 coding DNA: TGTGCCAGCAGCTCGAATAGTGATGAGCAGTTCTTC. Residues: CASSSNSDEQFF.

V gene TRBV6-5 combines with J gene TRBJ2-7; tentatively, D is TRBD2 (5 bases). Germline CDR1 and CDR2: MNHEY and SVGAGI. V was pared by 1 base and J by 6 bases, with 7 bases between. This CDR3 has 12 residues. This CDR3 reads CASSYYTSEQYF. The CDR3 region has the DNA TGTGCCAGCAGTTACTACACTAGCGAGCAGTACTTC.

This clonotype was seen many times. This sequence joins TRBV7-2 and TRBJ2-7; 9 bases are a match to TRBD2. This CDR3 spans 15 amino acids. Looked up from germline, CDR1 is SGHTA and CDR2 is FQGNSA. V lost 1 base and J lost 6; bases outside the gene matches: 7. The CDR3 region has the DNA TGTGCCAGCAGCTTAGAAAGCGGGAGGAACTCCGAGCAGTACTTC. Protein sequence: CASSLESGRNSEQYF. The full variable domain, rest sourced from reference TRBV7-2 and TRBJ2-7, is GAGVSQSPSNKVTEKGKDVELRCDPISGHTALYWYRQSLGQGLEFLIYFQGNSAPDKSGLPSDRFSAERTGGSVSTLTIQRTQQEDSAVYLCASSLESGRNSEQYFGPGTRLTVT.

The V and J genes are TRBV9 and TRBJ2-1; 10 bases are a match to TRBD2. Trimming took 0 bases from V and 6 from J; bases not matched to a gene: 3. This CDR3 is 15 amino acids long. Germline-derived CDR1 and CDR2 are SGDLS and YYNGEE. In DNA, the CDR3 is TGTGCCAGCAGCGTAGGGGCTAGCGGGAGCAATGAGCAGTTCTTC. This translates into CASSVGASGSNEQFF.

The V gene is TRBV7-6, the J gene TRBJ1-6; no firm D call. V lost 4 bases and J 0 bases, leaving 16 bases between the germline ends. Germline V lookup: CDR1 SGHVS, CDR2 FNYEAQ. The CDR3 runs to 18 residues. The CDR3: CASSSHPESSSYNSPLHF. The CDR3 bases are TGTGCCAGCAGCTCCCACCCAGAGTCCAGCTCCTATAATTCACCCCTCCACTTT. Drawing the rest from reference TRBV7-6 and TRBJ1-6, the complete variable domain is GAGVSQSPRYKVTKRGQDVALRCDPISGHVSLYWYRQALGQGPEFLTYFNYEAQQDKSGLPNDRFSAERPEGSISTLTIQRTEQRDSAMYRCASSSHPESSSYNSPLHFGNGTRLTVT.